Detailed here is one T cell receptor (beta chain). Its specificity is unknown. This sample was taken from a study of cytomegalovirus exposure and HLA in healthy donors. Study-level results: The HLA-A and HLA-B alleles of most subjects were reportedly predicted accurately from TCR beta sequences. Previous analysis showed most TCR beta V segments were productive about 90% or about 30% of the time. CMV antigen specificity was confirmed in vitro for three CMV-associated chains. A later analysis linked a missense DCLRE1C variant to TCR beta V- and J-gene trimming.

60 Vbeta and 13 Jbeta primers were used in PCR. Using immunoSEQ multiplex PCR, the repertoire was profiled, and TCRdb retains in-frame clones only, with some absent. The data show about 150,000 clones, with 70% to 90% seen just once and around 1.8% held by the top ten. The sequence was obtained from a woman younger than 35 in good health and CMV-seronegative. The sample consisted of PBMCs.

DNA for the CDR3: TGTGCCTGGAGTTTGGGACTAGCGGGAGGGAGCTCCTACAATGAGCAGTTCTTC. Its protein product is CAWSLGLAGGSSYNEQFF. The chain joins TRBV30 to TRBJ2-1; 16 bases are shared with TRBD2. The CDR3 sequence is 18 residues long. Trimming took 2 bases from V and 0 from J; bases not matched to a gene: 4. The germline V gene encodes CDR1 GTSNPN and CDR2 SVGIG (reference sequence).